These T cell receptor beta chains were read from a single sample in a study of blood T cell repertoires in COVID-19. The repertoire was sequenced with immunoSEQ multiplex PCR; TCRdb's copy has only in-frame clones and lacks some. Of hundreds of thousands of clones in the sample, roughly 88% were seen once. The sequenced material came from peripheral blood. These receptors were obtained from a woman younger than 45 who had recovered from COVID-19. Both conserved end residues are part of each CDR3. A D gene is named only where the DNA matches it firmly. Clone size is given for some rows only: seen once, a few or many times, or a class if the clone is expanded.

>-|TRBJ2-2|-|TRBV29-1
TGCAGCGTTTCTCCGAGCTTGAACACCGGGGAGCTGTTTTTT
CSVSPSLNTGELFF
>many|TRBJ1-2|-|TRBV28
TGTGCCAGCAGTTTCAACAGGGAGAACTATGGCTACACCTTC
CASSFNRENYGYTF
>-|TRBJ2-7|TRBD2|TRBV7-2
TGTGCCAGCAGTGACACGGGACTAGCTTCCTACGAGCAGTACTTC
CASSDTGLASYEQYF
>once|TRBJ2-5|-|TRBV5-4
TGTGCCAGCAGCTCCGACAGGCAAGAGACCCAGTACTTC
CASSSDRQETQYF
>-|TRBJ2-7|TRBD2|TRBV2
TGTGCCAGCAGTGAAGCGCTTAGCGGGCGCTACCTTGCCGAGCAGTACTTC
CASSEALSGRYLAEQYF
>-|TRBJ1-2|-|TRBV6-5
TGTGCCAGCAGTTTAAGACAAGGGGAAGGCTATGGCTACACCTTC
CASSLRQGEGYGYTF
>once|TRBJ1-2|-|TRBV4-2
TGTGCCAGCAGCCAAGCACTCCGGGATGACTATGGCTACACCTTC
CASSQALRDDYGYTF
>-|TRBJ1-2|-|TRBV28
TGTGCCAGCAGTAGTACAACCCGACAGTACGGCTACACCTTC
CASSSTTRQYGYTF
>few|TRBJ2-7|-|TRBV7-9
TGTGCCAGCAGCTTACAGTACGAGCAGTACTTC
CASSLQYEQYF
>-|TRBJ2-1|-|TRBV7-3
TGTGCCAGCAGCTTAGGCGGGGGCCACTACAATGAGCAGTTCTTC
CASSLGGGHYNEQFF
>-|TRBJ2-2|TRBD2|TRBV3-1/TRBV3-2
TGTGCCAGCAGCTCCCGGACTAGCGGGATGACCGGGGAGCTGTTTTTT
CASSSRTSGMTGELFF
>-|TRBJ1-2|TRBD1|TRBV6-1
TGTGCCAGCAGTGACGAATCACAGGGGGGCTATGGCTACACCTTC
CASSDESQGGYGYTF
>few|TRBJ1-5|TRBD1|TRBV28
TGTGCCAGCAGCTCAACAGGGGGCAATCAGCCCCAGCATTTT
CASSSTGGNQPQHF
>-|TRBJ2-5|TRBD2|TRBV9
TGTGCCAGCAGCGTAGCTAGAGCGGGGGGAGAGACCCAGTACTTC
CASSVARAGGETQYF
>-|TRBJ2-3|-|TRBV12-3/TRBV12-4
TGTGCCAGCAGAAGATCTAGAGATACGCAGTATTTT
CASRRSRDTQYF
>-|TRBJ2-2|TRBD2|TRBV9
TGTGCCAGCAGCGCCGGGACTATCGTAAACACCGGGGAGCTGTTTTTT
CASSAGTIVNTGELFF
>-|TRBJ1-6|TRBD1|TRBV27
TGTGCCAGCAGTTTATCAAACAGGGGTTATAATTCACCCCTCCACTTT
CASSLSNRGYNSPLHF
>-|TRBJ1-2|-|TRBV9
TGTGCCAGCAGCGCCACAGGGCCCTATGGCTACACCTTC
CASSATGPYGYTF
>once|TRBJ2-6|-|TRBV28
TGTGCCAGCAGTTTTATCGGACTCCATAACTCTGGGGCCAACGTCCTGACTTTC
CASSFIGLHNSGANVLTF
>-|TRBJ1-3|-|TRBV19
TGTGCCAGTAGTATTACAGGCAGGGACTCTGGAAACACCATATATTTT
CASSITGRDSGNTIYF
>-|TRBJ2-1|TRBD2|TRBV7-7
TGTGCCAGCAGCCCGCAGGGACTAGCGGGGGAGGATGAGCAGTTCTTC
CASSPQGLAGEDEQFF
>-|TRBJ2-7|-|TRBV29-1
TGCAGCGTTGTTTCTCAGTCCTACGAGCAGTACTTC
CSVVSQSYEQYF
>-|TRBJ1-3|-|TRBV30
TGTGCGCGGGACCCGTTAAAATCTGGAAACACCATATATTTT
CARDPLKSGNTIYF
>-|TRBJ2-5|TRBD2|TRBV5-1
TGCGCCAGCAGCTCCGCTCGCACTAGCGGGGGGGTTCTTGAGACCCAGTACTTC
CASSSARTSGGVLETQYF
>-|TRBJ2-7|TRBD1|TRBV6-5
TGTGCCAGCAGTTACGACAGGGGGTCCTACGAGCAGTACTTC
CASSYDRGSYEQYF
>-|TRBJ1-5|-|TRBV19
TGTGCCAGTAGTATAAAGGGGTATAGCAATCAGCCCCAGCATTTT
CASSIKGYSNQPQHF
>-|TRBJ2-3|-|TRBV3-1/TRBV3-2
TGTGCCAGCAGCGATGCAGGGGCGGATACGCAGTATTTT
CASSDAGADTQYF
>-|TRBJ1-1|TRBD1|TRBV11-3
TGTGCCAGCAGCCAAGGACAGGGGGCGGGTCAAACTTTCTTT
CASSQGQGAGQTFF
>-|TRBJ2-7|TRBD2|TRBV4-1
TGCGCCAGCAGCCAACGAACGGGGGGGCCCTACGAGCAGTACTTC
CASSQRTGGPYEQYF
>-|TRBJ2-1|-|TRBV2
TGTGCCAGCAGGAGGGGGAGGGAGAATGAGCAGTTCTTC
CASRRGRENEQFF
>-|TRBJ1-6|TRBD1|TRBV9
TGTGCCAGCAGCGTAAGCGACAGGGGAAGTGCACCCCTCCACTTT
CASSVSDRGSAPLHF
>-|TRBJ1-3|-|TRBV7-6
TGTGCCAGCAGCTTGGGACCGTCCGGGAGCACCATATATTTT
CASSLGPSGSTIYF
>-|TRBJ2-7|TRBD1|TRBV5-5
TGTGCCAGCAGCCGAAGGTTGGGACAGGGGCTCAACGAGCAGTACTTC
CASSRRLGQGLNEQYF
>-|TRBJ2-5|TRBD1|TRBV15
TGTGCCACCAGCAGAGATAAGAGGACAGGGGAGACCCAGTACTTC
CATSRDKRTGETQYF
>-|TRBJ2-7|-|TRBV28
TGTGCCAGCAGTTATGGGGGCGTTCTCTACGAGCAGTACTTC
CASSYGGVLYEQYF
>once|TRBJ2-5|-|TRBV5-4
TGTGCCAGCAGCTTGTATGGGGGGGCCCTATCCCAAGAGACCCAGTACTTC
CASSLYGGALSQETQYF
>-|TRBJ2-1|TRBD2|TRBV10-3
TGTGCCATCAGCCAAGGACTAGCGATTTTCAATGAGCAGTTCTTC
CAISQGLAIFNEQFF
>-|TRBJ2-1|-|TRBV19
TGTGCCAGTAAGGTGGGGGGGCAGTCGGATGAGCAGTTCTTC
CASKVGGQSDEQFF
>-|TRBJ2-3|TRBD2|TRBV20-1
TGCAGTGCTAGTTTTATAGCGGGGGCCGGCACAGATACGCAGTATTTT
CSASFIAGAGTDTQYF
>-|TRBJ2-7|TRBD2|TRBV6-5
TGTGCCAGCAGACGACTAGCGGGGCAAGACGAGCAGTACTTC
CASRRLAGQDEQYF
>-|TRBJ2-7|TRBD2|TRBV6-5
TGTGCCAGCAGTCTACTAGCGGGGGGTTCCTACGAGCAGTACTTC
CASSLLAGGSYEQYF
>-|TRBJ1-5|-|TRBV6-4
TGTGCCAGTTGGGTTAGGGGTTATAGCAATCAGCCCCAGCATTTT
CASWVRGYSNQPQHF
>-|TRBJ1-2|-|TRBV3-1/TRBV3-2
TGTGCCAGCAGCCAAGATCTTGGCGGTTACTATGGCTACACCTTC
CASSQDLGGYYGYTF
>-|TRBJ2-2|TRBD1|TRBV24-1
TGTGCCACCAGTGTTAGGGACAGGGCAGCCGGGGAGCTGTTTTTT
CATSVRDRAAGELFF
>-|TRBJ1-1|-|TRBV10-3
TGTGCCATCAGTGACCCACAGGGACGCACCGTCGAAGCTTTCTTT
CAISDPQGRTVEAFF
>-|TRBJ1-3|-|TRBV19
TGTGCCAGTAGTATTGATGACAGCTCTGGAAACACCATATATTTT
CASSIDDSSGNTIYF
>-|TRBJ2-1|-|TRBV19
TGTGCCAGTAGTACCTCCGGGAACTACAATGAGCAGTTCTTC
CASSTSGNYNEQFF
>-|TRBJ1-2|TRBD1|TRBV5-8
TGTGCCAGCAGCTCGGACAGGGGGTCTGGCGGCTACACCTTC
CASSSDRGSGGYTF
>-|TRBJ2-1|TRBD2|TRBV12-5
TGTGCTAGTGGTCCCGGACTAGCGGGGGGATCGCAGTTCTTC
CASGPGLAGGSQFF
>-|TRBJ1-5|-|TRBV6-5
TGTGCCAGCAGTTCTTACAATCAGCCCCAGCATTTT
CASSSYNQPQHF
>-|TRBJ1-5|TRBD1|TRBV11-3
TGTGCCAGCAGCTTAGGAGTACTCGGACAGGAGAAACAGCCCCAGCATTTT
CASSLGVLGQEKQPQHF
>-|TRBJ1-3|-|TRBV6-5
TGTGCCAGCAGTTACCTCCCTCGGACAGCCCAAAACACCATATATTTT
CASSYLPRTAQNTIYF
>once|TRBJ2-7|TRBD1|TRBV27
TGTGCCAGCAGGAGACAGGGTCTCGGCTACGAGCAGTACTTC
CASRRQGLGYEQYF
>-|TRBJ1-1|-|TRBV5-1
TGCGCCAGCAAGAGGGTTGACACTGAAGCTTTCTTT
CASKRVDTEAFF
>-|TRBJ1-2|-|TRBV6-2/TRBV6-3
TGTGCCAGCAGTTACTCGAGGGGGAGCGGCTACACCTTC
CASSYSRGSGYTF
>-|TRBJ1-5|-|TRBV21-1
TGTGCCATGGTCTTTGATTTCGGAACCTTTACACCGCCCGCAACGGGTAGCAATCAGCCCCAGCATTTT
CAMVFDFGTFTPPATGSNQPQHF
>-|TRBJ2-2|TRBD2|TRBV5-1
TGCGCCAGCGGGGGGGACTTTTCCAACACCGGGGAGCTGTTTTTT
CASGGDFSNTGELFF
>-|TRBJ2-1|-|TRBV18
TGTGCCAGCTCACCCCCTCGAGGCAATGAGCAGTTCTTC
CASSPPRGNEQFF
>-|TRBJ1-2|-|TRBV12-3/TRBV12-4
TGTGCCAGCAGCAACAGGGATGCCGCGGTAAGGACCTTC
CASSNRDAAVRTF